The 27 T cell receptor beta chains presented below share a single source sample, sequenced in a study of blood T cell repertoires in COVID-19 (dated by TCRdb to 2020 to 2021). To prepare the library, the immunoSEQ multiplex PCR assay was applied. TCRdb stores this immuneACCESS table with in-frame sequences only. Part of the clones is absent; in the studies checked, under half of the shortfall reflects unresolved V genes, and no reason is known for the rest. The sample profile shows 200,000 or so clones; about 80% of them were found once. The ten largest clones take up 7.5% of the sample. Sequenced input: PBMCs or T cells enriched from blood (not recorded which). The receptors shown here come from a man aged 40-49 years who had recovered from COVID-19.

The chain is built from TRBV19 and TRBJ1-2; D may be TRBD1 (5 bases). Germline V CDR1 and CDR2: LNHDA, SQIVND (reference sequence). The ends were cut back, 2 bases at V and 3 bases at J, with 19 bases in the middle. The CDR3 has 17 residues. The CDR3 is CASSIPPWGSEDYGYTF. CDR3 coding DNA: TGTGCCAGTAGTATACCTCCTTGGGGCTCCGAGGACTATGGCTACACCTTC.

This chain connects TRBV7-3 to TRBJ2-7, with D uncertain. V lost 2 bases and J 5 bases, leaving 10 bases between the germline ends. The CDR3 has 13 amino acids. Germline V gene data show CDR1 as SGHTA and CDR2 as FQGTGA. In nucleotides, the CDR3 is TGTGCCAGCAGCTTAGCTCCACGGGACGAGCAGTACTTC. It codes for CASSLAPRDEQYF.

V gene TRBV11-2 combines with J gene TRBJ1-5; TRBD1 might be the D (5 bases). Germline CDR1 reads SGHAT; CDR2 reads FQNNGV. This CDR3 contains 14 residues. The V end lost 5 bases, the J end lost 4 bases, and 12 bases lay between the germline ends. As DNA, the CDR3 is TGTGCCAGCAGCCCCGGCCGGACAAATCAGCCCCAGCATTTT. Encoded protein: CASSPGRTNQPQHF.

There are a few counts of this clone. The DNA of the CDR3 is TGTGCCACCAGTGATACGGCTAGCGGTCACTACAATGAGCAGTTCTTC. Its translation is CATSDTASGHYNEQFF. The chain links TRBV24-1 to TRBJ2-1; 7 bases fit TRBD2. The trim removed 3 bases at V and 3 bases at J, leaving 7 bases unmatched. The germline gives CDR1 KGHDR, CDR2 SFDVKD. The CDR3 is made up of 16 amino acids.

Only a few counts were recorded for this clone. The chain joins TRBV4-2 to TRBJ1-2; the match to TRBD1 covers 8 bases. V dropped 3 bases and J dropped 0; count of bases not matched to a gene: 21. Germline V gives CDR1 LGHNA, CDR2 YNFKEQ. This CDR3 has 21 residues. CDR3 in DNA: TGTGCCAGCAGCCATGGGGTTCAGCAGGGGGCGCGGAGGGACCCTAACTATGGCTACACCTTC. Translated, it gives CASSHGVQQGARRDPNYGYTF.

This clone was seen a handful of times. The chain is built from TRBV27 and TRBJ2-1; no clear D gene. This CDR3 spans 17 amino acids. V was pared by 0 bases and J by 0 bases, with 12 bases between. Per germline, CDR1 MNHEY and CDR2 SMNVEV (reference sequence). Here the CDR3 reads CASSLSRYTSSYNEQFF. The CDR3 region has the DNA TGTGCCAGCAGTTTATCACGATATACAAGCTCCTACAATGAGCAGTTCTTC.

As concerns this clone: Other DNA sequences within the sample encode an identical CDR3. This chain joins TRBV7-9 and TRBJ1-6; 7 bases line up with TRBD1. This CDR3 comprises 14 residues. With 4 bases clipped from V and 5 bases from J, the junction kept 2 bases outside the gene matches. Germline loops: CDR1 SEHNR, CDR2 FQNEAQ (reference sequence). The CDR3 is CASSSGQNNSPLHF. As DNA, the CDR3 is TGTGCCAGCAGCTCGGGACAGAATAATTCACCCCTCCACTTT. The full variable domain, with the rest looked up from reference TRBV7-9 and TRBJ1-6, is DTGVSQNPRHKITKRGQNVTFRCDPISEHNRLYWYRQTLGQGPEFLTYFQNEAQLEKSRLLSDRFSAERPKGSFSTLEIQRTEQGDSAMYLCASSSGQNNSPLHFGNGTRLTVT.

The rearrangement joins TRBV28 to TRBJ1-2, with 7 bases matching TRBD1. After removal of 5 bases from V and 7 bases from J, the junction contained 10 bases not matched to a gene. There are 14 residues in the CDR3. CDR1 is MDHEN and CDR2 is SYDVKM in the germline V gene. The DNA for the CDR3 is TGTGCCAGCAGTCCTTCACAGGGGTTCTCTGGCTACACCTTC. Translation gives CASSPSQGFSGYTF.

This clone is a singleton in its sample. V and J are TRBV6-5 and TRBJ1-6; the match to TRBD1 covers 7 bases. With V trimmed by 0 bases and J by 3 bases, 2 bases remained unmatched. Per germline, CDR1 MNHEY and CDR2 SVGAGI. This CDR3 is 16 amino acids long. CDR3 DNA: TGTGCCAGCAGTTACTCTGCAGGGGGCTATAATTCACCCCTCCACTTT. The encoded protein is CASSYSAGGYNSPLHF.

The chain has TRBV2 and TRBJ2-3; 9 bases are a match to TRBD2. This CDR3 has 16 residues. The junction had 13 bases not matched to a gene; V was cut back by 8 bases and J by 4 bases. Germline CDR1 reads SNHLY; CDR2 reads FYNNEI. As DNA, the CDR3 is TGTGCCAGCTCCCCCTCGCACGCGGGGGGGGCAGATACGCAGTATTTT. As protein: CASSPSHAGGADTQYF.

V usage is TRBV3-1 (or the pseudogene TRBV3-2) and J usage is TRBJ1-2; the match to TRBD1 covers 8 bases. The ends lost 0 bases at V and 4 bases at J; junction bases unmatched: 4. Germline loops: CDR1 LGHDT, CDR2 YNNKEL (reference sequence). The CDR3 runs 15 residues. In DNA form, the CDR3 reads TGTGCCAGCAGCCAAGACTACAGGGGGTTCTATGGCTACACCTTC. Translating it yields CASSQDYRGFYGYTF.

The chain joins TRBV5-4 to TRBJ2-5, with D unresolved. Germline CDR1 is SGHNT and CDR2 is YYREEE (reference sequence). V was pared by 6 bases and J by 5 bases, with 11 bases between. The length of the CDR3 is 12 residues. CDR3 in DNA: TGTGCCAGCACGGTTACCGGGGAGACCCAGTACTTC. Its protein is CASTVTGETQYF. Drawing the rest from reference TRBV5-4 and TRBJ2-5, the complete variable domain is ETGVTQSPTHLIKTRGQQVTLRCSSQSGHNTVSWYQQALGQGPQFIFQYYREEENGRGNFPPRFSGLQFPNYSSELNVNALELDDSALYLCASTVTGETQYFGPGTRLLVL.

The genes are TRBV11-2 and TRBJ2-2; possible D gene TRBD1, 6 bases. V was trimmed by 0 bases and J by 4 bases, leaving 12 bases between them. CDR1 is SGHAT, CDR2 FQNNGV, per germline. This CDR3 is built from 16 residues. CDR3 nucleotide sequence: TGTGCCAGCAGCTTAGATGGGGACACTCGCACCGGGGAGCTGTTTTTT. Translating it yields CASSLDGDTRTGELFF.

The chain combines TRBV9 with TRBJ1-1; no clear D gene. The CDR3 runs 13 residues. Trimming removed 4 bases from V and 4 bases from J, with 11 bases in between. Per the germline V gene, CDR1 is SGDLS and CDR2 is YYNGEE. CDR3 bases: TGTGCCAGCAGCCGGGGAATGGGCACTGAAGCTTTCTTT. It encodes CASSRGMGTEAFF.

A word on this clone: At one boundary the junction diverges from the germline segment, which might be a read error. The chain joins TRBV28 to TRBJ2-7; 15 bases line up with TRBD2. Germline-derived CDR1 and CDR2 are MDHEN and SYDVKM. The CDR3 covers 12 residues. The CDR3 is CATSGLAGGWNF. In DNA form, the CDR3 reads TGTGCCACCTCGGGACTAGCGGGGGGTTGGAACTTC. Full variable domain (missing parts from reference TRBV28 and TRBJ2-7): DVKVTQSSRYLVKRTGEKVFLECVQDMDHENMFWYRQDPGLGLRLIYFSYDVKMKEKGDIPEGYSVSREKKERFSLILESASTNQTSMYLCATSGLAGGWNFGPGTRLTVT.

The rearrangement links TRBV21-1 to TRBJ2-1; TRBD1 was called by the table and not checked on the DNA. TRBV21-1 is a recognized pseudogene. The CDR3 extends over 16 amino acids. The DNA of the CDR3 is TGTGCCAGCAGCAAAGGGGACAGGGGCCTCGCCGAAGAGCAGTTCTTC. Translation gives CASSKGDRGLAEEQFF.

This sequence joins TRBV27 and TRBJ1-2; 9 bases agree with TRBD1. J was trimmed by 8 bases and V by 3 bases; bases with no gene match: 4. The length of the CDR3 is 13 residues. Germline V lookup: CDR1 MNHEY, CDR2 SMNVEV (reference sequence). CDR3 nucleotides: TGTGCCAGCAGTTTGGACAGGGGTTACGGCTACACCTTC. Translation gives CASSLDRGYGYTF.

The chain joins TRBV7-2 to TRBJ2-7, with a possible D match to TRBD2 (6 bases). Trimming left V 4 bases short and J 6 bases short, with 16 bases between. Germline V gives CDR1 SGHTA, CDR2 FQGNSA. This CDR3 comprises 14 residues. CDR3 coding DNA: TGTGCCAGCAGCTCCACTAGCTTCAGTACCGAGCAGTACTTC. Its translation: CASSSTSFSTEQYF. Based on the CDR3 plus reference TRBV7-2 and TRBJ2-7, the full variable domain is GAGVSQSPSNKVTEKGKDVELRCDPISGHTALYWYRQSLGQGLEFLIYFQGNSAPDKSGLPSDRFSAERTGGSVSTLTIQRTQQEDSAVYLCASSSTSFSTEQYFGPGTRLTVT.

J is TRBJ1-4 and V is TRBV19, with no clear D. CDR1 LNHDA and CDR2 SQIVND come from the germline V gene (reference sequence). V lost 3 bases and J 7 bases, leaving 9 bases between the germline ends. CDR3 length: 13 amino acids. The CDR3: CASSIQAGEKLFF. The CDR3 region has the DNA TGTGCCAGTAGTATCCAGGCCGGTGAAAAACTGTTTTTT. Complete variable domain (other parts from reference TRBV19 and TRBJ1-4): DGGITQSPKYLFRKEGQNVTLSCEQNLNHDAMYWYRQDPGQGLRLIYYSQIVNDFQKGDIAEGYSVSREKKESFPLTVTSAQKNPTAFYLCASSIQAGEKLFFGSGTQLSVL.

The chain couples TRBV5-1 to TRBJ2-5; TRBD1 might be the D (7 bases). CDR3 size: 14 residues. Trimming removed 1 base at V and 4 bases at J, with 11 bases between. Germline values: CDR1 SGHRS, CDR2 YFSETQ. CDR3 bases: TGCGCCAGCAGCTTGAACAGGGGAGGAGAGACCCAGTACTTC. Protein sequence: CASSLNRGGETQYF.

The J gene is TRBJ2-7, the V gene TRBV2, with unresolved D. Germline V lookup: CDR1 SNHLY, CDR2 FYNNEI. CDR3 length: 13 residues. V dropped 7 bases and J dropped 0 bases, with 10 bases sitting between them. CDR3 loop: CASTDGFSYEQYF. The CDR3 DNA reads TGTGCCAGCACCGACGGGTTCTCCTACGAGCAGTACTTC.

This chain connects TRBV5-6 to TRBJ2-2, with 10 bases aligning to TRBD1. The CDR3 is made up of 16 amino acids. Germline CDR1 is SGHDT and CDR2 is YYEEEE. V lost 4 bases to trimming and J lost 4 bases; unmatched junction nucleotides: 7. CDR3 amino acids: CASSRTGGRGTGELFF. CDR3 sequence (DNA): TGTGCCAGCAGCCGGACAGGGGGAAGGGGCACCGGGGAGCTGTTTTTT.

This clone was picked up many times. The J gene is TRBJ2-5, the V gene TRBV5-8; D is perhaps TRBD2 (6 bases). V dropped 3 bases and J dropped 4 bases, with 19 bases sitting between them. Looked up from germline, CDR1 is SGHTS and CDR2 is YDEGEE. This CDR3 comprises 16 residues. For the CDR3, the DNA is TGTGCCAGCAGCTCGCGACTAGTGCGGGTTGGAGAGACCCAGTACTTC. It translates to CASSSRLVRVGETQYF.

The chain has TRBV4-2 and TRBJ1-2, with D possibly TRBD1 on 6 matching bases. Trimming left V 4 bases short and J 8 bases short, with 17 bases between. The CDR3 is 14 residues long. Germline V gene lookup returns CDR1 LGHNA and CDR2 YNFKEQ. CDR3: CASSPGGDIYGYTF. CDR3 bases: TGTGCCAGCAGCCCGGGGGGGGACATTTACGGCTACACCTTC.

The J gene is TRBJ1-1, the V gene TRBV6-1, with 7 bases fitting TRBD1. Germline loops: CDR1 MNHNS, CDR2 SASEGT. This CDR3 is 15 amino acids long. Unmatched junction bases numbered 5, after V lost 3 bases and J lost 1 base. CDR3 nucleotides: TGTGCCAGCAGTGATACCTGGACAGGGAACACTGAAGCTTTCTTT. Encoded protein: CASSDTWTGNTEAFF.

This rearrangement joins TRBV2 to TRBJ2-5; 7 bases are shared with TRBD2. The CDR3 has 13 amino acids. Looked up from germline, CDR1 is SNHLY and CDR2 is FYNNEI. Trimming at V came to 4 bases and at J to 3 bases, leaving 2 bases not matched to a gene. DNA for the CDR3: TGTGCCAGCAGTGGTGGGACTAAAGAGACCCAGTACTTC. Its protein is CASSGGTKETQYF.

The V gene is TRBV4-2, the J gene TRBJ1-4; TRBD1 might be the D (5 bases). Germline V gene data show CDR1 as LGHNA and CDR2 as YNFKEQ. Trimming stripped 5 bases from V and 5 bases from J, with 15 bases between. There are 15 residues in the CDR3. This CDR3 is CASSASGWQNEKLFF. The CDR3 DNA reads TGTGCCAGCAGCGCATCAGGGTGGCAGAATGAAAAACTGTTTTTT.